This T cell receptor beta chain was sequenced for a study of Ad26.COV2.S vaccination and SARS-CoV-2 variants (dated by TCRdb to 2020 to 2022). In terms of the full investigation: Vaccine-arm donors came from COV1001, a multicentre, randomized, double-blind, placebo-controlled phase I-IIa trial of Ad26.COV2.S in healthy adults. Trial participants were randomized into five groups of five, in which low-dose or high-dose Ad26.COV2.S was given once or twice, or placebo was given on both occasions. The TCR-sequenced set comprised around 30 samples: around 20 Ad26.COV2.S vaccine recipients, 5 placebo recipients and 8 SARS-CoV-2 convalescent individuals. Investigators remained blinded to trial group allocation during experiments and outcome assessment. Sequencing of the TCRbeta repertoire served to evaluate the specificity and breadth of SARS-CoV-2-reactive T cell receptors following Ad26.COV2.S vaccination. Ad26.COV2.S was administered intramuscularly at 5 x 10^10 or 1 x 10^11 viral particles, either as a single shot or as two shots given 56 days apart.

According to the study, the label for this sample's treatment or condition signals: some 19 received Ad26.COV2.S at low or high dose, single or two shots; about 5 received placebo; per-sample allocation not given. Repertoires of vaccine and placebo recipients were sequenced from samples taken on day 63 after the first injection. In Cohort 1b, about two dozen adults aged 18-55 years were enrolled at a single site in Boston, USA, between 29 July and 7 August 2020. Ad26.COV2.S was a replication-incompetent adenovirus type 26 vector expressing a prefusion-stabilized SARS-CoV-2 spike protein from the original Wuhan strain. The paper's findings and limits, for the study overall: Comparing responses between vaccine doses or regimens was not something the study was powered to do. Comparable non-spike TCR breadth was observed between vaccine and placebo recipients, consistent with only spike being contained in the vaccine. Compared with placebo recipients, Ad26.COV2.S recipients showed higher spike-specific TCR breadth (P = 0.0014). After vaccination, substantial breadth of spike-specific CD8+ and CD4+ T cell responses was reported. The authors noted that the TCR breadth and depth analyses may have underestimated total T cell responses.

There are 12 amino acids in the CDR3, from cysteine to phenylalanine inclusive. Only the CDR3 portion is preserved as DNA: 36 bases, with reading frame beginning at the first base. V has 5 bases trimmed and J has 8 bases trimmed; junction bases matching no gene number 5. CDR1 and CDR2 are read off the germline V gene as SQVTM and ANQGSEA. This clone is a singleton in its sample. Its antigen target is currently unknown. No base-level quality is on record; no much larger clone is a single base apart. TCRbeta CDR3 regions were sequenced with the immunoSEQ Assay. After extraction, genomic DNA underwent amplification by bias-controlled multiplex PCR, followed by high-throughput sequencing. Regarding the original processing steps: To quantify the absolute abundance of every unique TCRbeta CDR3 region, sequences were collapsed and filtered. T cell fraction was estimated by normalization of TCRbeta template counts to usable DNA, with usable DNA being measured through amplification of reference genes present in all nucleated cells. Repertoire TCRs were annotated as SARS-CoV-2-specific when V gene, CDR3 amino acid sequence and J gene were exactly matched to a known reactive TCR set. The reference SARS-CoV-2 TCR set was derived from MIRA and filtered for enrichment in COVID-19-positive ImmuneCODE repertoires, a step that removed public or cross-reactive TCRs. Using the MIRA antigens, annotated TCRs were further analysed by specific ORF or by position within an ORF. Depth was the summed frequency of annotated unique rearrangements, while breadth was defined as annotated unique rearrangements over total unique productive rearrangements. TCR breadth was compared between groups using two-sided Wilcoxon rank-sum tests. Not all clones reach the TCRdb copy of this immuneACCESS table, which keeps in-frame sequences only. Checked studies attribute under half of the gap to unresolved V genes and leave the rest unexplained. V, J and clone size reflect that table, while D and trimming were determined from the DNA. The sample table holds about 380,000 clones, of which about four fifths were seen once. The ten largest clones take up approximately 7.8% of the sample.

The chain is assembled from TRBV29-1 and TRBJ1-2; 10 of the junction bases match TRBD1. This TCR came from a person aged 18 to 65 who received the Ad26.COV2.S COVID-19 vaccine or a placebo. The source was peripheral blood, collected in a trial of Ad26.COV2.S vaccine versus placebo. The DNA sequence is as follows: TGCAGCGTTTGGGACAGGGGAGGGGGCTACACCTTC. It codes for CSVWDRGGGYTF.